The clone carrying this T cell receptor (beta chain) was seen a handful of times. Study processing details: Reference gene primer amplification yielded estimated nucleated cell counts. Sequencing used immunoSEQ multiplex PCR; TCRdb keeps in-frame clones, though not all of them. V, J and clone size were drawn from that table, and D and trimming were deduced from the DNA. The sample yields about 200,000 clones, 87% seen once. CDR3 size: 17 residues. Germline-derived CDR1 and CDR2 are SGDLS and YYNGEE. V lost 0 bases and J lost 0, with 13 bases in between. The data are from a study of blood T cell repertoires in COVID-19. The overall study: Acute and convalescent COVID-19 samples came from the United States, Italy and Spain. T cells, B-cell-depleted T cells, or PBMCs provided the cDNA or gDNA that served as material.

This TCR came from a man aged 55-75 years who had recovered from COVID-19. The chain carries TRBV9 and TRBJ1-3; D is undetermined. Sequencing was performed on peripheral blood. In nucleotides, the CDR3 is TGTGCCAGCAGCGTAGGGGAGGTGGCCAGCTCTGGAAACACCATATATTTT. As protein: CASSVGEVASSGNTIYF.